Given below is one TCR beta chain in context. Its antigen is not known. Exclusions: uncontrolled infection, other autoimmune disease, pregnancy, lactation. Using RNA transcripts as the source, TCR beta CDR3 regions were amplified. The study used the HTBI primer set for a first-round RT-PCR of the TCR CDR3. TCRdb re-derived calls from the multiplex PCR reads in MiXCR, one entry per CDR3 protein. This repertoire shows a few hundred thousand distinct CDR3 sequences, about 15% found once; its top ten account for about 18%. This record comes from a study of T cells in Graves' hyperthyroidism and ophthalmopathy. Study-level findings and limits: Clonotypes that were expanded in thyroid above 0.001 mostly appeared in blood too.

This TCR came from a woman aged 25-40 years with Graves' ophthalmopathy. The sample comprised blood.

CDR3 region: CASSPGTSGGSSYNEQFF. CDR3 bases: TGTGCCAGCTCTCCCGGGACTAGCGGGGGGAGCTCCTACAATGAGCAGTTCTTC. The genes are TRBV18 and TRBJ2-1, with 15 bases identical to TRBD2. The germline CDR1 and CDR2 sequences are KGHSH and LQKENI. The CDR3 is 18 amino acids. J was trimmed by 0 bases and V by 6 bases; bases with no gene match: 6.